This record covers a single T cell receptor beta chain. In the original analysis: Reference gene primer amplification in the assay estimated nucleated cell counts. Profiling relied on immunoSEQ multiplex PCR, and the TCRdb table lists in-frame clones only, not all of them. D and trimming come from the DNA, and the V and J calls and clone size come from that table. This table has some 190,000 clones, around 82% appearing once. The sample belongs to a study of blood T cell repertoires in COVID-19. Across the study: Specimens from acute and convalescent COVID-19 originated in the United States, Italy and Spain.

The V segment lost 4 bases and the J segment 7 bases; nucleotides outside the gene matches: 7. The germline V gene has CDR1 SNHLY and CDR2 FYNNEI. CDR3 length equals 14 residues. Categorization into cohorts depended on clinical history that participants reported. Material: PBMCs or T cells enriched from blood (not recorded which). V usage is TRBV2 and J usage is TRBJ1-5, with 7 bases that match TRBD1. The clonotype was recovered from a woman in her fifties or sixties with acute COVID-19. This chain's CDR3 is CASSGSTGLQPQHF. In nucleotides, the CDR3 is TGTGCCAGCAGTGGATCGACAGGGCTACAGCCCCAGCATTTT.